The sequence of this T cell receptor (beta chain) was determined in a study of T cell responses to AZD1222 COVID-19 vaccine. Overall study findings and caveats: Nearly half of spike-specific TCRs reportedly target variant regions that are unmutated in the B.1.351 and B.1.1.7 variants. Vaccine-related CD4 TCRs covered spike, predominating at 160-218 and 743-854.

Only in-frame clones appear in the TCRdb table, and some are missing; sequencing was by immunoSEQ multiplex PCR. In the table there are approximately 140,000 clones, roughly 92% of which are singletons. The CDR3 has 12 amino acids. Deletions cut 1 base from V and 3 bases from J, with 3 bases between. Germline assignment: CDR1 SEHNR and CDR2 FQNEAQ (reference sequence). This clone was seen only a few times. The target antigen is unknown. The receptor was derived from an adult who received the AZD1222 COVID-19 vaccine. The source material was peripheral blood, sampled 28 days after the second AZD1222 dose. The V gene is TRBV7-9, the J gene TRBJ1-2; no reliable D call. The chain's CDR3 is CASSLGDYGYTF. The DNA of the CDR3 is TGTGCCAGCAGCTTAGGGGACTATGGCTACACCTTC.